This T cell receptor beta chain is drawn from a study of human T cells and chemical hapten exposure. For the study at large: Predominantly women, the patients had alopecia areata, totalis or universalis. TCR yields differed between samples (mainly from small differences in pooled library volume). Study results and caveats: The number of TCRs above 1 in 1000 frequency did not change after DPC sensitization.

Points on this clonotype: The antigen remains undetermined.

Noted time point: patch test 3, about 24 weeks after DPC sensitization. Treatment here: therapeutic diphenylcyclopropenone sensitization with weekly scalp DPC. Unfractionated whole blood yielded the extracted total RNA. The germline V and J ends were trimmed by 3 bases and 7 bases, with 7 bases remaining between them. CDR1 DFQATT and CDR2 SNEGSKA come from the germline V gene (reference sequence). CDR3 size: 11 residues. TCRdb re-derived calls from the RACE reads in MiXCR, one entry per CDR3 protein. The sample contains about 160,000 distinct CDR3 sequences, about 30% of which appear only once. V gene TRBV20-1 combines with J gene TRBJ2-1; the D call may be TRBD1 or TRBD2 (5 bases each). The sample was whole blood, taken in connection with sensitization to the hapten diphenylcyclopropenone (DPC). The source of this sequence is a woman between 18 and 29 years old with alopecia areata. Some clones in this sample may be carry-over from other donors' samples. In nucleotides, the CDR3 is TGCAGTGCTAGGGGGGTGAATGAGCAGTTCTTC. Translated, it gives CSARGVNEQFF.